Listed below are T cell receptor beta chains from one sample, sequenced in a study of T cells in Graves' hyperthyroidism and ophthalmopathy. TCRdb itself ran the multiplex PCR reads through MiXCR, one entry per CDR3 protein. The profile covers about 640,000 distinct CDR3 sequences, with more than 20% appearing a single time and under 35% taken by the ten largest. Sequenced material: blood. Source of these receptors: a man aged 25 to 45 with Graves' ophthalmopathy. The CDR3 runs from the conserved cysteine through the conserved F or W. A D gene is named only where the DNA matches it firmly. Expanded clones are given a class, and other clones once, few, many or no size at all.

d_gene: .; abundance: .; v_gene: TRBV2; j_gene: TRBJ1-5; len: 16; CDR3aa: CASSDERGISNQPQHF; CDR3nt: TGTGCCAGCAGTGATGAGAGGGGGATTAGCAATCAGCCCCAGCATTTT
d_gene: TRBD2; abundance: .; v_gene: TRBV11-2; j_gene: TRBJ2-1; len: 18; CDR3aa: CASSLVAGGPGTYNEQFF; CDR3nt: TGTGCCAGCAGCTTGGTAGCGGGAGGCCCAGGCACCTACAATGAGCAGTTCTTC
d_gene: .; abundance: .; v_gene: TRBV5-8; j_gene: TRBJ1-3; len: 15; CDR3aa: CASSLGRRTGNTIYF; CDR3nt: TGTGCCAGCAGCTTAGGACGGCGGACTGGAAACACCATATATTTT
d_gene: .; abundance: many; v_gene: TRBV13; j_gene: TRBJ1-2; len: 15; CDR3aa: CASSTGRDGNYGYTF; CDR3nt: TGTGCCAGCAGCACCGGCCGGGACGGTAACTATGGCTACACCTTC
d_gene: TRBD1; abundance: .; v_gene: TRBV27; j_gene: TRBJ2-3; len: 15; CDR3aa: CASSLLHGRGRTQYF; CDR3nt: TGTGCCAGCAGTTTATTGCATGGCAGGGGGCGCACGCAGTATTTT
d_gene: TRBD1; abundance: .; v_gene: TRBV6-2/TRBV6-3; j_gene: TRBJ1-2; len: 13; CDR3aa: CASSSTGGHGYTF; CDR3nt: TGTGCCAGCAGTTCGACAGGGGGCCATGGCTACACCTTC
d_gene: .; abundance: few; v_gene: TRBV2; j_gene: TRBJ2-2; len: 16; CDR3aa: CASSEWGSSSAGELFF; CDR3nt: TGTGCCAGCAGTGAATGGGGTAGCAGTTCGGCCGGGGAGCTGTTTTTT
d_gene: .; abundance: .; v_gene: TRBV7-7; j_gene: TRBJ1-5; len: 9; CDR3aa: CAQTQPQHF; CDR3nt: TGTGCCCAGACTCAGCCCCAGCATTTT
d_gene: .; abundance: .; v_gene: TRBV9; j_gene: TRBJ1-5; len: 14; CDR3aa: CASSVSGSNQPQHF; CDR3nt: TGTGCCAGCAGCGTGTCGGGGAGCAATCAGCCCCAGCATTTT
d_gene: .; abundance: many; v_gene: TRBV30; j_gene: TRBJ1-1; len: 11; CDR3aa: CAWSVNTEAFF; CDR3nt: TGTGCCTGGAGTGTTAACACTGAAGCTTTCTTT
d_gene: .; abundance: few; v_gene: TRBV7-2; j_gene: TRBJ2-1; len: 16; CDR3aa: CASSLGSGVTYNEQFF; CDR3nt: TGTGCCAGCAGCTTAGGTTCAGGGGTCACCTACAATGAGCAGTTCTTC
d_gene: .; abundance: few; v_gene: TRBV7-9; j_gene: TRBJ2-1; len: 13; CDR3aa: CASVLGVNNEQFF; CDR3nt: TGTGCCAGCGTCCTCGGGGTTAACAATGAGCAGTTCTTC
d_gene: .; abundance: .; v_gene: TRBV10-3; j_gene: TRBJ2-1; len: 14; CDR3aa: CAIRRPPPYNEQFF; CDR3nt: TGTGCCATCAGAAGGCCCCCCCCCTACAATGAGCAGTTCTTC
d_gene: .; abundance: many; v_gene: TRBV7-8; j_gene: TRBJ2-3; len: 18; CDR3aa: CASSLRYDLGVSTDTQYF; CDR3nt: TGTGCCAGCAGCTTAAGATACGACTTGGGGGTTAGCACAGATACGCAGTATTTT
d_gene: TRBD1; abundance: few; v_gene: TRBV27; j_gene: TRBJ2-5; len: 16; CDR3aa: CASSLVGTGGKETQYF; CDR3nt: TGTGCCAGCAGTTTGGTCGGGACAGGGGGCAAAGAGACCCAGTACTTC
d_gene: .; abundance: .; v_gene: TRBV27; j_gene: TRBJ1-4; len: 14; CDR3aa: CASSLIGGGEKLFF; CDR3nt: TGTGCCAGCAGTTTAATAGGGGGAGGTGAAAAACTGTTTTTT
d_gene: TRBD1; abundance: few; v_gene: TRBV24-1; j_gene: TRBJ2-3; len: 16; CDR3aa: CATSDFGTGYTDTQYF; CDR3nt: TGTGCCACCAGTGATTTTGGGACAGGGTACACAGATACGCAGTATTTT
d_gene: .; abundance: .; v_gene: TRBV5-1; j_gene: TRBJ1-3; len: 15; CDR3aa: CASSLSRVRENTIYF; CDR3nt: TGCGCCAGCAGCTTGTCCAGGGTTCGTGAAAACACCATATATTTT
d_gene: TRBD2; abundance: few; v_gene: TRBV14; j_gene: TRBJ2-5; len: 16; CDR3aa: CASSPLGSGTQETQYF; CDR3nt: TGTGCCAGCAGCCCGCTAGGTAGCGGGACGCAAGAGACCCAGTACTTC
d_gene: .; abundance: .; v_gene: TRBV5-1; j_gene: TRBJ2-3; len: 14; CDR3aa: CASSLEGGTDMQYF; CDR3nt: TGCGCCAGCAGCTTGGAAGGGGGTACAGATATGCAGTATTTT
d_gene: .; abundance: few; v_gene: TRBV20-1; j_gene: TRBJ2-7; len: 14; CDR3aa: CSARGGSVSYEQYF; CDR3nt: TGCAGTGCTAGAGGTGGTAGCGTTTCCTACGAGCAGTACTTC
d_gene: TRBD2; abundance: once; v_gene: TRBV2; j_gene: TRBJ2-1; len: 13; CDR3aa: CASQRGLLNEQFF; CDR3nt: TGTGCCAGCCAGAGGGGACTACTCAATGAGCAGTTCTTC
d_gene: TRBD2; abundance: few; v_gene: TRBV7-2; j_gene: TRBJ2-3; len: 15; CDR3aa: CASNRLAGGSDTQYF; CDR3nt: TGTGCCAGCAACCGACTAGCGGGAGGTTCAGATACGCAGTATTTT
d_gene: TRBD1; abundance: .; v_gene: TRBV5-8; j_gene: TRBJ1-5; len: 18; CDR3aa: CASSLDNRGGSSNQPQHF; CDR3nt: TGTGCCAGCAGCTTGGACAACAGGGGAGGCAGTAGCAATCAGCCCCAGCATTTT
d_gene: .; abundance: few; v_gene: TRBV29-1; j_gene: TRBJ2-7; len: 12; CDR3aa: CSALFGGYEQYF; CDR3nt: TGCAGCGCCCTTTTCGGGGGCTACGAGCAGTACTTC
d_gene: .; abundance: many; v_gene: TRBV5-1; j_gene: TRBJ1-1; len: 14; CDR3aa: CASSLLDGNTEAFF; CDR3nt: TGCGCCAGCAGCTTGCTGGACGGGAACACTGAAGCTTTCTTT